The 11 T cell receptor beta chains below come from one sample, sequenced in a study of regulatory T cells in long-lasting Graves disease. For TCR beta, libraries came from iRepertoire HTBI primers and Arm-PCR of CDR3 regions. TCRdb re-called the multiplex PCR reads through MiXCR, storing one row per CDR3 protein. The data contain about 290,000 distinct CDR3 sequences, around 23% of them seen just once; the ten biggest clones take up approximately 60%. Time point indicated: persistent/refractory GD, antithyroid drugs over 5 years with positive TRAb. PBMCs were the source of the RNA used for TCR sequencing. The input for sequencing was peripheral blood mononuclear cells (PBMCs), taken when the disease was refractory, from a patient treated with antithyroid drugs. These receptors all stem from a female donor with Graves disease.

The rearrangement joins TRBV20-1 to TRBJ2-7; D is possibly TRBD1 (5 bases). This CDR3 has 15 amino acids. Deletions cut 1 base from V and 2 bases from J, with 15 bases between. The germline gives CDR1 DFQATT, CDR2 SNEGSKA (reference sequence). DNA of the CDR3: TGCAGTGCTAGAGCCCCAGGGCCAGGGACCTACGAGCAGTACTTC. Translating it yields CSARAPGPGTYEQYF.

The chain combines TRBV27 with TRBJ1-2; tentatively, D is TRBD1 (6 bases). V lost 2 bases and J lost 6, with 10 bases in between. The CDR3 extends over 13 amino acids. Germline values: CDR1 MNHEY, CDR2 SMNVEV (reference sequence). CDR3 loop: CASSLRGDHGYTF. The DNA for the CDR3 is TGTGCCAGCAGTTTAAGGGGGGATCATGGCTACACCTTC.

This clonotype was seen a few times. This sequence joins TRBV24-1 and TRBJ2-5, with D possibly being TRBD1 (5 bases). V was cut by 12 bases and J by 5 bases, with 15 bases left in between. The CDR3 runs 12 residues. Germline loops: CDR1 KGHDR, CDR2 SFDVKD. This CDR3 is CARRVGRETQYF. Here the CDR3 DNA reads TGTGCCCGCCGGGTGGGGCGTGAGACCCAGTACTTC.

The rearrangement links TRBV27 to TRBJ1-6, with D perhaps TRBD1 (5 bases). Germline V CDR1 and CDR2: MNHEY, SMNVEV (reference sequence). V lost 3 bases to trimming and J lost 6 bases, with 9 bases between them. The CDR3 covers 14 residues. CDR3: CASSFGGLNSPLHF. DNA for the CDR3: TGTGCCAGCAGTTTTGGGGGACTTAATTCACCCCTCCACTTT.

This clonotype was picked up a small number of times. CDR3 DNA: TGTGCCATCAGATCCGGGACCGAAGGGTACGAGCAGTACTTC. The encoded protein is CAIRSGTEGYEQYF. The V gene is TRBV10-3, the J gene TRBJ2-7; D possibly matches TRBD1 or TRBD2 (5 bases each). The germline V gene encodes CDR1 ENHRY and CDR2 SYGVKD. The CDR3 totals 14 residues. The V end lost 6 bases, the J end lost 4 bases, and 16 bases lay between the germline ends.

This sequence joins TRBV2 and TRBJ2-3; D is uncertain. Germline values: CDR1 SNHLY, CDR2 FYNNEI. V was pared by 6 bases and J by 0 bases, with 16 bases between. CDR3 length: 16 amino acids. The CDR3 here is CASSFRSSPSTDTQYF. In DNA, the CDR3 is TGTGCCAGCAGCTTCAGGTCTTCCCCTAGCACAGATACGCAGTATTTT.

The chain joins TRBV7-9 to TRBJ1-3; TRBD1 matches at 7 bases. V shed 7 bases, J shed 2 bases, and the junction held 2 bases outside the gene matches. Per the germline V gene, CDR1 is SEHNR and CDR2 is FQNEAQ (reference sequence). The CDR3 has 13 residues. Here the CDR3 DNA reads TGTGCCAGCAAGACAGGGCCTGGAAACACCATATATTTT. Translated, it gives CASKTGPGNTIYF.

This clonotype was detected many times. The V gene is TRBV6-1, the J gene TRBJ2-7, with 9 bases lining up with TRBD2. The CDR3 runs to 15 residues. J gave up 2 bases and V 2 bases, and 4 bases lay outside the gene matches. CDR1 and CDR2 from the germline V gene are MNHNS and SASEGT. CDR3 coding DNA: TGTGCCAGCAGTGAAATAGCGGGAGCGACCTACGAGCAGTACTTC. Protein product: CASSEIAGATYEQYF.

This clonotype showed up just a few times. The CDR3 loop is CASSNRVQSGANVLTF. The CDR3 nucleotides read TGTGCCAGCAGTAACAGGGTACAGTCTGGGGCCAACGTCCTGACTTTC. The V call is TRBV27, the J call TRBJ2-6; possibly TRBD1 for D (6 bases). V was trimmed by 5 bases and J by 1 base, leaving 12 bases between them. Germline V lookup: CDR1 MNHEY, CDR2 SMNVEV (reference sequence). This CDR3 is 16 amino acids long. The complete variable domain, with remaining parts taken from reference TRBV27 and TRBJ2-6, reads EAQVTQNPRYLITVTGKKLTVTCSQNMNHEYMSWYRQDPGLGLRQIYYSMNVEVTDKGDVPEGYKVSRKEKRNFPLILESPSPNQTSLYFCASSNRVQSGANVLTFGAGSRLTVL.

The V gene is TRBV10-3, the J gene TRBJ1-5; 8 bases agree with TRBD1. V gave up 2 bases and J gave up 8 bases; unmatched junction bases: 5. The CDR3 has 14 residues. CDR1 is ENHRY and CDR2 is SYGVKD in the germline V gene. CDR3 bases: TGTGCCATCAGTGAGGGGCTGACAGGGGAGCCCCAGCATTTT. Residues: CAISEGLTGEPQHF.

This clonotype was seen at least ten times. The CDR3 region has the DNA TGTGCCAGCAGTTTCCCCGGGACCTACGCTGGGGCCAACGTCCTGACTTTC. Translating it yields CASSFPGTYAGANVLTF. The J gene is TRBJ2-6, the V gene TRBV28; D tentatively fits TRBD1 or TRBD2 (5 bases each). Trimming left V 3 bases short and J 2 bases short, with 14 bases between. CDR3 length: 17 amino acids. Germline lookup yields CDR1 MDHEN and CDR2 SYDVKM.